This TCR beta chain is drawn from a study of T cell responses to AZD1222 COVID-19 vaccine. The CDR3 is 15 residues long. V lost 7 bases and J 0 bases, leaving 10 bases between the germline ends. Looked up from germline, CDR1 is SGHVS and CDR2 is FQNEAQ. With respect to this clone: As yet, its antigen is unknown.

Notes on the study in general: Most donors were white British, females outnumbered males, and clonal diversity was possibly underestimated. A reported finding is that nearly half of spike-specific TCRs target unmutated variant regions.

The table came from immunoSEQ multiplex PCR; TCRdb's copy has only in-frame clones and leaves some out. The sample has roughly 80,000 clones, around nine tenths seen once; the top ten hold 4.5% to 5.5%. The sequenced sample was peripheral blood, obtained on day 0 of MenACWY control vaccination. The chain employs TRBV7-8 and TRBJ1-6, with D perhaps TRBD1 (5 bases). The origin of this receptor is an adult in good health. The chain's CDR3 is CASIGGSSYNSPLHF. CDR3 nucleotides: TGTGCCAGCATCGGGGGGAGCTCCTATAATTCACCCCTCCACTTT.